The source of this T cell receptor beta chain is a study of CD8+CD57+ T cells in acquired aplastic anemia. For the study at large: On average, sorted CD4+ and CD8+ cells gave around 3 ug of DNA.

Germline-derived CDR1 and CDR2 are MNHNS and SASEGT. This CDR3 comprises 13 residues. The ends were cut back, 10 bases at V and 4 bases at J, with 17 bases in the middle. This clonotype was counted at least ten times. The use of genomic DNA as template underpinned the TCR beta VDJ and CDR3 profiling. MiXCR was run by TCRdb on the reads, yielding one entry per CDR3 protein. The sample has about 210,000 distinct CDR3 sequences, about 37% seen once. The source material was sorted CD4+, CD8+, or CD8+CD57+ T cells (not recorded which) from PBMCs. The clonotype comes from a human donor in good health, serving as a control. This chain joins TRBV6-1 and TRBJ2-7, with no clear D. The CDR3 protein is CAITNTAPYEQYF. The CDR3 DNA reads TGTGCCATCACGAACACGGCTCCTTACGAGCAGTACTTC.